The clone carrying this T cell receptor beta chain was observed a handful of times. Its cognate antigen is unknown. Treatment meaning: roughly 10-day PBMC culture with coronavirus spike peptide pools or control peptides (ViraFEST assay). These CD4+ T cells came from an unexposed donor, sampled before the COVID-19 pandemic (2011-2018). These data come from a study of vaccination and CD4 T cells after COVID-19. Cultured CD4+ T-cell DNA underwent Oncomine TCR Beta short-read sequencing. TCRdb independently ran MiXCR on the PCR reads; one entry per CDR3 protein. This sample has 2,000 to 2,500 distinct CDR3 sequences, with about a sixth found just once. This CDR3 is 14 amino acids long. Trimming stripped 4 bases from V and 1 base from J, with 8 bases between. Germline V gene sequence: CDR1 MGHDK, CDR2 SYGVNS.

The TCR comes from a human donor in good health. The chain is built from TRBV25-1 and TRBJ1-3; D not certain. Source material: CD4+ T cells from blood, cultured in vitro. The CDR3 region has the DNA TGTGCCAGCAGTGGTATCGTGTCTGGAAACACCATATATTTT. Translating it yields CASSGIVSGNTIYF.